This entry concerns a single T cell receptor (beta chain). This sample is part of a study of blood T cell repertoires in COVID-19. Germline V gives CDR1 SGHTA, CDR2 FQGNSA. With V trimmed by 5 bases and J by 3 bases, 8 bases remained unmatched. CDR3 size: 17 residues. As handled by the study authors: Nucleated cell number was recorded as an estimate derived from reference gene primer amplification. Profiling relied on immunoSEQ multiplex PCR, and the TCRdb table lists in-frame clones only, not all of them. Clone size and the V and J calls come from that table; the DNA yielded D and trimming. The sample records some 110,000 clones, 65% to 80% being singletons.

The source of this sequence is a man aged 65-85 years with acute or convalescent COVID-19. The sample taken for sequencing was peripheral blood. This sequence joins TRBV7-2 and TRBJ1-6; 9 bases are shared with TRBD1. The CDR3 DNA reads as TGTGCCAGCAGCGACCCGACAGGGGGTTTCTATAATTCACCCCTCCACTTT. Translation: CASSDPTGGFYNSPLHF.